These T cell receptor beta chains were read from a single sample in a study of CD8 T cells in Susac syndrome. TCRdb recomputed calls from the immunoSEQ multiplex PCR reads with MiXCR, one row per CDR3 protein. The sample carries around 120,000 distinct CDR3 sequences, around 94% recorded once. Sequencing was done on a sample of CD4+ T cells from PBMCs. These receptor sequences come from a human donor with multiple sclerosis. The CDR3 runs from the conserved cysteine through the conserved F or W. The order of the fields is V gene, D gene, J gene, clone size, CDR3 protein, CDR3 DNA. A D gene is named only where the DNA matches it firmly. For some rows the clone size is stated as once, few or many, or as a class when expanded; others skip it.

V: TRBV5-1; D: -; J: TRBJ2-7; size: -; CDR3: CASSILSDGYEQYF; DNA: TGCGCCAGCAGCATCCTATCTGACGGCTACGAGCAGTACTTC
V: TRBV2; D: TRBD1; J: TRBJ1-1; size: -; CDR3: CASRDRVSTEAFF; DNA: TGTGCCAGCAGGGACAGGGTGTCTACTGAAGCTTTCTTT
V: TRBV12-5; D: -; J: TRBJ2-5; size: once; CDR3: CASGLGIQETQYF; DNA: TGTGCTAGTGGTCTCGGGATCCAAGAGACCCAGTACTTC
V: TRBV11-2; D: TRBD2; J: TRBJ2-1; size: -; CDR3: CASSPSGRANEQFF; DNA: TGTGCCAGCAGCCCCAGCGGGAGGGCTAATGAGCAGTTCTTC
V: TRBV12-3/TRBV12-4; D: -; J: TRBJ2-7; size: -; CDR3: CASSPWSGGAGEQYF; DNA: TGTGCCAGCAGTCCGTGGAGTGGGGGGGCAGGGGAGCAGTACTTC
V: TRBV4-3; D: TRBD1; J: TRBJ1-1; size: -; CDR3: CASSQEAGGAFF; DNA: TGCGCCAGCAGCCAAGAGGCAGGGGGAGCTTTCTTT
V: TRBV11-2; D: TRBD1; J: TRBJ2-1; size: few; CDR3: CASSLDQGGTGSYNEQFF; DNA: TGTGCCAGCAGCTTAGATCAGGGGGGGACAGGGAGCTACAATGAGCAGTTCTTC
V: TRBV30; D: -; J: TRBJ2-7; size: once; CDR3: CAWSVRDAAYEQYF; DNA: TGTGCCTGGAGTGTACGGGACGCCGCCTACGAGCAGTACTTC
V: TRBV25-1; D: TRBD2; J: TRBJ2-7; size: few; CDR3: CASRLAGDGKQYF; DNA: TGTGCCAGCAGACTAGCGGGAGACGGGAAGCAGTACTTC
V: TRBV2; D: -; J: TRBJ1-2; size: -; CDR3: CAVQGQGDYGYTF; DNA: TGTGCCGTACAGGGTCAGGGAGACTATGGCTACACCTTC
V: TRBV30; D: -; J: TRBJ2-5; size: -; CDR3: CAWSFSRGPGETQYF; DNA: TGTGCCTGGAGTTTTTCGCGGGGGCCGGGGGAGACCCAGTACTTC
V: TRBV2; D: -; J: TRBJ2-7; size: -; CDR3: CASRPRGDEQYF; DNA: TGTGCCTCCCGCCCCCGAGGGGACGAGCAGTACTTC
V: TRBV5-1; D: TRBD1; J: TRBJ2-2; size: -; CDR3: CASSLGRGRNTGELFF; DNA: TGCGCCAGCAGCTTGGGCAGGGGGCGGAACACCGGGGAGCTGTTTTTT
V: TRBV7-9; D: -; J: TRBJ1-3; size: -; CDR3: CASSLVEVFSGNTIYF; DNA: TGTGCCAGCAGCTTAGTCGAAGTTTTTTCTGGAAACACCATATATTTT
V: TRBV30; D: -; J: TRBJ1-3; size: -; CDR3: CAWSVAAAGNTIYF; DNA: TGTGCCTGGAGTGTAGCAGCGGCAGGAAACACCATATATTTT
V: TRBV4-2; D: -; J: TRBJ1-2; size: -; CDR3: CASSQDPGSYGYTF; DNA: TGTGCCAGCAGCCAAGACCCCGGGTCCTATGGCTACACCTTC
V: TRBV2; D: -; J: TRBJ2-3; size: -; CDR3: CASSERDFLTDTQYF; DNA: TGTGCCAGCAGTGAAAGGGACTTCCTCACAGATACGCAGTATTTT
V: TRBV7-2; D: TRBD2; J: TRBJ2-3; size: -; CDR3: CASSRGVGTEAQYF; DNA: TGTGCCAGCAGCCGGGGGGTAGGCACAGAGGCGCAGTATTTT
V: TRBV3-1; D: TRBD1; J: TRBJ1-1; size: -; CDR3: CASSLDRLNTEAFF; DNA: TGTGCCAGCAGTCTGGACAGGCTGAACACTGAAGCTTTCTTT
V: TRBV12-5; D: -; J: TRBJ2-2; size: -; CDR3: CASGYFRGELFF; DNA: TGTGCTAGTGGTTACTTCAGGGGGGAGCTGTTTTTT
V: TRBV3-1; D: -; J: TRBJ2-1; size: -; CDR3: CASSQDRGRQFF; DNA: TGTGCCAGCAGCCAAGATCGGGGGCGGCAGTTCTTC
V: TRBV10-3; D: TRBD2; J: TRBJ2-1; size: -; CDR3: CAISPMGGDEQFF; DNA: TGTGCCATCAGTCCTATGGGGGGGGATGAGCAGTTCTTC
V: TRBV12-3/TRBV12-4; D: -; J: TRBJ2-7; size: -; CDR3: CASSLTAGPGSYEQYF; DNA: TGTGCCAGCAGTTTAACGGCGGGACCGGGCTCCTACGAGCAGTACTTC